This record covers a single TCR beta chain. Its antigen is not known. The record originates from a study of cytomegalovirus exposure and HLA in healthy donors. At the level of the study: As released early, the data held about 85 million unique TCRs from HLA-typed donors.

A multiplex PCR was run with 60 Vbeta primers and 13 Jbeta primers. Measured with immunoSEQ multiplex PCR; TCRdb has only the in-frame clones, and not every one. The sample shows tens of thousands of clones, approximately 84% of them seen only once. V gave up 0 bases and J gave up 1 base, with 14 bases separating them. Germline CDR1 is LGHNA and CDR2 is YNFKEQ. The CDR3 is 17 residues long. Findings and limits, study-wide: DRB1 had the most TCR associations and HLA-C the fewest, a later analysis found, with rates varying by HLA locus.

This receptor was obtained from a man aged 18-30 years in good health and CMV-seronegative. The rearrangement uses TRBV4-2 and TRBJ2-3; D remains ambiguous. The sequenced sample was PBMCs. The CDR3 protein is CASSQELWREGTDTQYF. CDR3 DNA sequence: TGTGCCAGCAGCCAAGAATTGTGGAGAGAGGGCACAGATACGCAGTATTTT.